This T cell receptor beta chain stems from a study of cytomegalovirus exposure and HLA in healthy donors. About the research overall: Across under 450 genotyped donors, about 80% landed in the Caucasian-associated ancestry cluster.

It was healthy bone marrow donors who served as donors. General study results and limits: Sequencing had likely introduced a cluster of highly shared sequence variants as an artifact. The majority of TCR sequences were rare, yet some public TCRs appeared in many donors.

With 60 Vbeta and 13 Jbeta primers, the PCR was carried out. Profiled with immunoSEQ multiplex PCR; TCRdb holds only in-frame clones, not every one. The top ten clones hold roughly 5.3% of a sample with about 63,000 clones, approximately 71% of them seen once. With regard to this clone: Its antigen remains unidentified.

The specimen sequenced was PBMCs. This TCR derives from a man aged 45-65 years in good health and CMV-seronegative.

The CDR3 spells CASSFGSGQYF. The CDR3 DNA sequence: TGCGCCAGCAGCTTCGGTTCCGGGCAGTACTTC. The chain joins TRBV5-1 to TRBJ2-7, with no clear D. The germline gives CDR1 SGHRS, CDR2 YFSETQ. V was cut by 2 bases and J by 9 bases, with 9 bases left in between. The CDR3 is made up of 11 amino acids.